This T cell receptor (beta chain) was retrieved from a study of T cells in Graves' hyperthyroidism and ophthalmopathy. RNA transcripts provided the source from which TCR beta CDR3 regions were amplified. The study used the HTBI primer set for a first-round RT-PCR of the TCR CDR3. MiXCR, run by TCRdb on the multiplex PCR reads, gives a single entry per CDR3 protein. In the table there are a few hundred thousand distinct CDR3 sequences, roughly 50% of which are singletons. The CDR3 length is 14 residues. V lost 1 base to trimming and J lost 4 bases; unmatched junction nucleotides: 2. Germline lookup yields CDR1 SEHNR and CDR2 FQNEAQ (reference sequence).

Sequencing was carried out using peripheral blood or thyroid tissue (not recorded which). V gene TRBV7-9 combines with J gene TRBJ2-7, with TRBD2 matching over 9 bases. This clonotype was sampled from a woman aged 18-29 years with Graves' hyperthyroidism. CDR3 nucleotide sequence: TGTGCCAGCAGCTTAGTGACTAGCGGATACGAGCAGTACTTC. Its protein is CASSLVTSGYEQYF.